These 13 T cell receptor beta chains were all obtained from the same sample, sequenced in a study of CD8 T cells in ankylosing spondylitis. From the 5' RACE reads, TCRdb called clonotypes with MiXCR, one entry per CDR3 protein. Here the sample spans hundreds of thousands of distinct CDR3 sequences, under 30% being singletons. The sequencing sample was made of blood, either unsorted or a sorted T cell fraction (not recorded which). The receptor set was obtained from a male donor with ankylosing spondylitis or in good health (not recorded which).

This clonotype was observed many times. This sequence joins TRBV29-1 and TRBJ2-1; 8 bases line up with TRBD2. This CDR3 contains 14 residues. The J segment lost 9 bases and the V segment lost 6 bases, leaving 13 bases of the junction unmatched. CDR1 is SQVTM and CDR2 is ANQGSEA in the germline V gene. The CDR3 region is CSVRGSGSVTEQFF. The CDR3 DNA reads TGCAGCGTAAGAGGGAGCGGGAGTGTAACTGAGCAGTTCTTC.

Comments on this clonotype: A much larger clone differs from this one at a single base, so this may be a read error. The gene calls are TRBV5-1 and TRBJ2-7, with 9 nucleotides matching TRBD2. This CDR3 contains 14 residues. Trimming cost V 5 bases and J 6 bases; bases outside gene matches: 9. Germline CDR1 is SGHRS and CDR2 is YFSETQ. This CDR3 reads CASSDVSGSLEQYF. CDR3 in DNA: TGCGCCAGCAGTGATGTTAGCGGGAGCCTCGAGCAGTACTTC.

The gene calls are TRBV21-1 and TRBJ2-7; TRBD2, the table's D call, was not compared with the DNA. TRBV21-1 is a documented pseudogene. The CDR3 has 16 amino acids. CDR3 sequence: CASSKVPSGGSCEQYF. In DNA form, the CDR3 reads TGTGCCAGCAGCAAAGTCCCAAGCGGGGGTTCTTGCGAGCAGTACTTC.

Regarding this clonotype: This could be a read error, since a much larger clone is one nucleotide away. The V call is TRBV29-1, the J call TRBJ2-7, with D perhaps assigned TRBD1 or TRBD2 (5 bases each). The CDR3 has 12 amino acids. The germline V gene encodes CDR1 SQVTM and CDR2 ANQGSEA. The CDR3 DNA reads as TGCAGCGCCCGGGACGGAACCTACGAGCAGCACTTC. Translating gives CSARDGTYEQHF.

This chain uses TRBV20-1 with TRBJ2-1, with TRBD2 matching over 14 bases. The CDR3 contains 15 residues. V shed 3 bases and J 6 bases; nucleotides not matched to a gene: 4. The germline CDR1 and CDR2 sequences are DFQATT and SNEGSKA (reference sequence). DNA of the CDR3: TGCAGTGCTAGTCTAGGGACTAGCGGGAGCAATGAGCAGTTCTTC. Its protein is CSASLGTSGSNEQFF.

The chain couples TRBV12-3 or TRBV12-4 to TRBJ2-7; perhaps TRBD1 as D (7 bases). V lost 3 bases to trimming and J lost 4 bases, with 13 bases between them. This CDR3 spans 14 amino acids. The CDR3 loop reads CASSLNRGGYEQYF. The DNA for the CDR3 is TGTGCCAGCAGTTTGAACAGGGGAGGTTACGAGCAGTACTTC.

Note on this clonotype: A much bigger clone sits one base away, suggesting this may be a read error. DNA of the CDR3: TGCGCCAGCAGCTTTAGCGGGAGTAGTGCCGAGCTGTACTTC. Amino acids: CASSFSGSSAELYF. The V gene is TRBV5-1, the J gene TRBJ2-7; 9 nucleotides align to TRBD2. CDR3 length: 14 residues. Germline CDR1 and CDR2: SGHRS and YFSETQ.

The table lists this clonotype with many counts. The chain couples TRBV20-1 to TRBJ2-2; 8 bases are shared with TRBD1. V lost 6 bases and J lost 3; bases outside the gene matches: 6. The CDR3 covers 14 residues. CDR1 is DFQATT and CDR2 is SNEGSKA in the germline V gene (reference sequence). The CDR3 DNA reads TGCAGTGCACGGACAGGGATGTACACCGGGGAGCTGTTTTTT. This encodes CSARTGMYTGELFF.

This clonotype was observed at least ten times. J is TRBJ2-1 and V is TRBV27; D is possibly TRBD1 or TRBD2 (6 bases each). V was clipped by 5 bases and J by 8 bases, with 16 bases between them. Looked up from germline, CDR1 is MNHEY and CDR2 is SMNVEV (reference sequence). This CDR3 contains 14 residues. Here the CDR3 reads CASSIRRGGDEQFF. The DNA for the CDR3 is TGTGCCAGCAGTATTCGCAGGGGAGGTGATGAGCAGTTCTTC.

This clonotype was seen many times. The chain links TRBV6-2 or TRBV6-3 to TRBJ2-1, with D possibly TRBD2 on 5 matching bases. V was pared by 4 bases and J by 0 bases, with 10 bases between. The germline V gene has CDR1 MNHEY and CDR2 SVGEGT. This CDR3 is 15 amino acids long. CDR3 protein: CASSLASFSYNEQFF. CDR3 bases: TGTGCCAGCAGTTTAGCGTCATTCTCCTACAATGAGCAGTTCTTC.

This clonotype has ten or more counts. This chain connects TRBV4-1 to TRBJ2-5, with D tentatively TRBD1 or TRBD2 (5 bases each). Germline loops: CDR1 MGHRA, CDR2 YSYEKL. V was pared by 0 bases and J by 4 bases, with 12 bases between. This CDR3 is 15 amino acids long. CDR3 nucleotides: TGCGCCAGCAGCCAAGATGAGGCAGGGAGAGAGACCCAGTACTTC. Protein product: CASSQDEAGRETQYF.

Ten or more counts support this clonotype. This rearrangement joins TRBV29-1 to TRBJ2-7; D unresolved. V lost 5 bases and J 3 bases, leaving 17 bases between the germline ends. This CDR3 comprises 14 residues. CDR1 is SQVTM and CDR2 is ANQGSEA in the germline V gene. CDR3 nucleotides: TGCAGCGTTCTTAGTGGACCCTCGGTCTACGAGCAGTACTTC. Its translation: CSVLSGPSVYEQYF.

The chain combines TRBV12-3 or TRBV12-4 with TRBJ2-3; D possibly uses TRBD1 or TRBD2 (5 bases each). This CDR3 region has 14 residues. The V end lost 5 bases, the J end lost 4 bases, and 13 bases lay between the germline ends. The CDR3 region is CASSTGRLADTQYF. In DNA form, the CDR3 reads TGTGCCAGCAGTACGGGACGGCTTGCAGATACGCAGTATTTT.